This entry lists 11 T cell receptor beta chains sequenced from one sample in a study of cytomegalovirus exposure and HLA in healthy donors. Primers: 60 Vbeta forward and 13 Jbeta reverse. Measured with immunoSEQ multiplex PCR; TCRdb has only the in-frame clones, and not every one. The sample holds around 130,000 clones, about three quarters seen once. The specimen was PBMCs. The receptors come from a woman in her thirties or forties in good health and CMV-seronegative.

The CDR3, as DNA: TGTGCCACCAGCAGAGCAGACAGAAATCTTCACGAGCAGTACTTC. Translating gives CATSRADRNLHEQYF. The chain has TRBV15 and TRBJ2-7, with a weak D call TRBD1 (5 bases). V was trimmed by 1 base and J by 5 bases, leaving 15 bases between them. The CDR3 spans 15 residues. Germline assignment: CDR1 LNHNV and CDR2 YYDKDF (reference sequence).

The gene calls are TRBV27 and TRBJ2-7, with 7 bases that match TRBD2. Germline loops: CDR1 MNHEY, CDR2 SMNVEV (reference sequence). The trim removed 5 bases at V and 2 bases at J, leaving 9 bases unmatched. The CDR3 covers 15 residues. CDR3 DNA: TGTGCCAGCAGTCCCCTGGGGGGGGAGACCTACGAGCAGTACTTC. It yields the protein CASSPLGGETYEQYF.

V and J are TRBV27 and TRBJ1-5, with D possibly TRBD1 on 6 matching bases. V lost 6 bases and J 7 bases, leaving 19 bases between the germline ends. The V gene's germline CDR1 is MNHEY and CDR2 SMNVEV (reference sequence). This CDR3 comprises 15 residues. The DNA for the CDR3 is TGTGCCAGCAGAATAGGGGGGGCGCTTAACCAGCCCCAGCATTTT. It encodes CASRIGGALNQPQHF.

This chain links TRBV25-1 with TRBJ2-7; 14 bases fit TRBD2. Looked up from germline, CDR1 is MGHDK and CDR2 is SYGVNS. Unmatched junction bases numbered 5, after V lost 7 bases and J lost 0 bases. The CDR3 runs to 16 residues. CDR3 residues: CASTGLAGEVSYEQYF. The CDR3 DNA follows: TGTGCCAGCACGGGACTAGCGGGAGAGGTCTCCTACGAGCAGTACTTC.

The chain combines TRBV29-1 with TRBJ2-7, with D possibly TRBD2 on 7 matching bases. The CDR3 extends over 12 amino acids. Trimming pared 6 bases from V and 6 bases from J, leaving 15 bases between. Germline assignment: CDR1 SQVTM and CDR2 ANQGSEA. CDR3 nucleotide sequence: TGCAGCGTGATTGGACGGGGGGCCGAGCAGTACTTC. Residues: CSVIGRGAEQYF.

The chain combines TRBV5-1 with TRBJ2-1; 15 bases line up with TRBD2. Germline V gene data show CDR1 as SGHRS and CDR2 as YFSETQ. V trimming: 6 bases; J trimming: 0 bases; junction bases outside the gene matches: 7. The CDR3 length is 18 residues. The CDR3 DNA reads TGCGCCAGCACGGGACTAGCGGGAGGATCTTCCTCCTACAATGAGCAGTTCTTC. Protein product: CASTGLAGGSSSYNEQFF.

The count of this clone is one. The rearrangement links TRBV11-2 to TRBJ2-2; 7 nucleotides line up with TRBD1. The CDR3 totals 14 residues. After removal of 4 bases from V and 3 bases from J, the junction contained 2 bases not matched to a gene. CDR1 is SGHAT, CDR2 FQNNGV, per germline. The CDR3 spells CASSWDRDTGELFF. CDR3 DNA: TGTGCCAGCAGCTGGGACAGAGACACCGGGGAGCTGTTTTTT.

This rearrangement joins TRBV5-5 to TRBJ2-7, with unresolved D. The CDR3 spans 12 residues. V dropped 4 bases and J dropped 7 bases, with 12 bases sitting between them. Germline-derived CDR1 and CDR2 are SGHKS and YYEKEE (reference sequence). The CDR3 DNA sequence: TGTGCCAGCAGCCTGTGGTCCGGGGAGCAGTACTTC. Amino acids: CASSLWSGEQYF.

The chain links TRBV7-8 to TRBJ2-7, with D possibly matching TRBD1 (5 bases). V was trimmed by 5 bases and J by 6 bases, leaving 23 bases between them. Germline CDR1 is SGHVS and CDR2 is FQNEAQ. The CDR3 has 16 amino acids. CDR3 protein: CASSGHVGPLPVEQYF. CDR3 in DNA: TGTGCCAGCAGCGGCCACGTGGGGCCGTTACCGGTCGAGCAGTACTTC. The full variable domain, with the rest looked up from reference TRBV7-8 and TRBJ2-7, is GAGVSQSPRYKVAKRGQDVALRCDPISGHVSLFWYQQALGQGPEFLTYFQNEAQLDKSGLPSDRFFAERPEGSVSTLKIQRTQQEDSAVYLCASSGHVGPLPVEQYFGPGTRLTVT.

V is TRBV7-2 and J is TRBJ2-3; D not resolved. Trimming left V 5 bases short and J 6 bases short, with 9 bases between. The germline gives CDR1 SGHTA, CDR2 FQGNSA. The CDR3 consists of 12 residues. DNA for the CDR3: TGTGCCAGCAGCCCTTTTAGCGATACGCAGTATTTT. Its translation is CASSPFSDTQYF.

The chain uses TRBV11-3 and TRBJ2-2; 11 positions match TRBD1. Germline assignment: CDR1 SGHNT and CDR2 YENEEA. The CDR3 has 16 residues. With 5 bases clipped from V and 4 bases from J, the junction kept 6 bases outside the gene matches. CDR3 sequence: CASSKGQGAGTGELFF. In DNA form, the CDR3 reads TGTGCCAGCAGCAAAGGACAGGGGGCAGGCACCGGGGAGCTGTTTTTT. Together with reference TRBV11-3 and TRBJ2-2, the CDR3 gives the full variable domain: EAGVVQSPRYKIIEKKQPVAFWCNPISGHNTLYWYLQNLGQGPELLIRYENEEAVDDSQLPKDRFSAERLKGVDSTLKIQPAELGDSAVYLCASSKGQGAGTGELFFGEGSRLTVL.